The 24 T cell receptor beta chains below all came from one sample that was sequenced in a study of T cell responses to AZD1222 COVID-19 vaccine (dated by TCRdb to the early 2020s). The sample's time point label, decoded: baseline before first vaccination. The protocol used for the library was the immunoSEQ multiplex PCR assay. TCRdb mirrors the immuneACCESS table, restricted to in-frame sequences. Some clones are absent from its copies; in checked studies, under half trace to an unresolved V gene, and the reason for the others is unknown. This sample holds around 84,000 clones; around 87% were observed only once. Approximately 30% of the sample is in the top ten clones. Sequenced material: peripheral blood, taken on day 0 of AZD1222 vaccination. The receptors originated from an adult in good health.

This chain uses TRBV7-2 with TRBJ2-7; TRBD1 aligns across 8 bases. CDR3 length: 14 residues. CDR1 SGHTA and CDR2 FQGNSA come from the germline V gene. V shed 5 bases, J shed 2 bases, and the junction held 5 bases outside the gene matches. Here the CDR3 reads CASSRDRGTYEQYF. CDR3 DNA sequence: TGTGCCAGCAGCAGAGACAGGGGCACCTACGAGCAGTACTTC.

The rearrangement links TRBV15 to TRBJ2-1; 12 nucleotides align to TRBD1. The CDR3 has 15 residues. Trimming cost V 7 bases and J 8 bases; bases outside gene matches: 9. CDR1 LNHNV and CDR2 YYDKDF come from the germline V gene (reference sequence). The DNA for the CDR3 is TGTGCCACCAATATGGGACAGGGGGCTTTCCATGAGCAGTTCTTC. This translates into CATNMGQGAFHEQFF.

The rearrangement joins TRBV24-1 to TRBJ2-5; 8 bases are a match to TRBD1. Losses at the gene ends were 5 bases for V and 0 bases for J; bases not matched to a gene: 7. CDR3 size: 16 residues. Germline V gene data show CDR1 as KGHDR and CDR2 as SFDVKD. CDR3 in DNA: TGTGCCACCAGTGGCTCGACAGGGGCCTACCAAGAGACCCAGTACTTC. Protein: CATSGSTGAYQETQYF.

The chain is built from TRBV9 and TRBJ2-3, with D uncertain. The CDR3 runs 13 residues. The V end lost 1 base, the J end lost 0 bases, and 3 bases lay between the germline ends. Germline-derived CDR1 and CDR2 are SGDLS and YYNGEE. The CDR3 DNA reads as TGTGCCAGCAGCGTAATGAGCACAGATACGCAGTATTTT. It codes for CASSVMSTDTQYF.

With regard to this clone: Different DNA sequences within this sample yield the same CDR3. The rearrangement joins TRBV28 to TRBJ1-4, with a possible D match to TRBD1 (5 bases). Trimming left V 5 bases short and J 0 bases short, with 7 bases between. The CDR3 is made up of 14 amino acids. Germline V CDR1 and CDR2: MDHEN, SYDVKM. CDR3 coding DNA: TGTGCCAGCAGTCTGACAGCAACTAATGAAAAACTGTTTTTT. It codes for CASSLTATNEKLFF.

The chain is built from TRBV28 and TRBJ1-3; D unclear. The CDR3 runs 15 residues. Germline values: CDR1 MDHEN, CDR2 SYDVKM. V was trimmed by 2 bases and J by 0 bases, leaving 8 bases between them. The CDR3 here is CASSLVQSSGNTIYF. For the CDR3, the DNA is TGTGCCAGCAGTTTAGTACAGAGCTCTGGAAACACCATATATTTT.

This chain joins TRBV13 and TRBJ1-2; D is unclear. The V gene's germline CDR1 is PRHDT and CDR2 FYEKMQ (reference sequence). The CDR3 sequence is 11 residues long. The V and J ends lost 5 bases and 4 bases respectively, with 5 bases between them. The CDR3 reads CASSARYGYTF. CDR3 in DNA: TGTGCCAGCAGCGCCCGCTATGGCTACACCTTC.

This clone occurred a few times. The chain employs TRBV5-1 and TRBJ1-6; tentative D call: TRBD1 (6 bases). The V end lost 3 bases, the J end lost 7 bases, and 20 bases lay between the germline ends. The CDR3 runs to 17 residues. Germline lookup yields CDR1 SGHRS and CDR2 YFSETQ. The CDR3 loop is CASSSATGGPWNSPLHF. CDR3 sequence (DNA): TGCGCCAGCAGCTCGGCGACGGGGGGGCCCTGGAATTCACCCCTCCACTTT.

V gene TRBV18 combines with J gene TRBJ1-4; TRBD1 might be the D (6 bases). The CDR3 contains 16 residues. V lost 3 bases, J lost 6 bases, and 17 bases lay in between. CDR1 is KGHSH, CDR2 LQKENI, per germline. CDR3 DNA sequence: TGTGCCAGCTCACCGATCCAGGGGCAGATAGATGAAAAACTGTTTTTT. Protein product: CASSPIQGQIDEKLFF.

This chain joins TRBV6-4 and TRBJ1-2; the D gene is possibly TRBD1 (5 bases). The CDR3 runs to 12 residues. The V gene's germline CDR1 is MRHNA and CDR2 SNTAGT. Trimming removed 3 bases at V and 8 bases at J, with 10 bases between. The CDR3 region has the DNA TGTGCCAGCAGTGATCGGGGGATCGGCTACACCTTC. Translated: CASSDRGIGYTF.

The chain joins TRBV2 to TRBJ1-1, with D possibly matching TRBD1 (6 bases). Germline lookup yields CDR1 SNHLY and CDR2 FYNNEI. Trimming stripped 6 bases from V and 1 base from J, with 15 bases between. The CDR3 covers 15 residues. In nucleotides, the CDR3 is TGTGCCAGCAGACCCCGGGGGGGGCAGAACACTGAAGCTTTCTTT. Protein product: CASRPRGGQNTEAFF.

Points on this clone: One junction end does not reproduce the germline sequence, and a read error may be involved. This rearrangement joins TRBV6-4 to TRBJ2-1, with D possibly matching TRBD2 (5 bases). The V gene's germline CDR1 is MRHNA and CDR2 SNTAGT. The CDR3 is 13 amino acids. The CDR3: CAGSQGGSNEQFF. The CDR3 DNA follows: TGTGCCGGCAGCCAAGGTGGGAGTAATGAGCAGTTCTTC.

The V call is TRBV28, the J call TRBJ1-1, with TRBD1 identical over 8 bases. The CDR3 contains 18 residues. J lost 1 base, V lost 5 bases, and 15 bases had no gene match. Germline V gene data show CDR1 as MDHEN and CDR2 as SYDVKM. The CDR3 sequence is CASSPPGQVGGRNTEAFF. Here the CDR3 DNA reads TGTGCCAGCAGTCCTCCGGGACAGGTAGGGGGGAGGAACACTGAAGCTTTCTTT.

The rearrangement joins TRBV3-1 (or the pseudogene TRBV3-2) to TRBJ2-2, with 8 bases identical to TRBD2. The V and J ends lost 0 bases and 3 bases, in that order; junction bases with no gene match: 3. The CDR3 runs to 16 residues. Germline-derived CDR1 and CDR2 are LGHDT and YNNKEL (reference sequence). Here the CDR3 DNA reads TGTGCCAGCAGCCAAGAAGGAGCGGGGGACACCGGGGAGCTGTTTTTT. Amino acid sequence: CASSQEGAGDTGELFF.

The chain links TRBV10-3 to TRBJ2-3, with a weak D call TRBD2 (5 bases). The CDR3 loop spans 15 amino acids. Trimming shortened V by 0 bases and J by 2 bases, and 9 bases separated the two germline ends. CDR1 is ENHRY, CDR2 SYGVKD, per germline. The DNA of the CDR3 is TGTGCCATCAGTGAGTCGAGGGTGATCACAGATACGCAGTATTTT. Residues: CAISESRVITDTQYF.

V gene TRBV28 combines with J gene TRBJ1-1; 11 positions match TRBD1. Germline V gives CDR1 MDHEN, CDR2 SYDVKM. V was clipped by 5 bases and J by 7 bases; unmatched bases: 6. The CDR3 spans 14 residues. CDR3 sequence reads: CASSTDRGRGEAFF. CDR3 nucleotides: TGTGCCAGCAGTACGGACAGGGGGCGAGGTGAAGCTTTCTTT.

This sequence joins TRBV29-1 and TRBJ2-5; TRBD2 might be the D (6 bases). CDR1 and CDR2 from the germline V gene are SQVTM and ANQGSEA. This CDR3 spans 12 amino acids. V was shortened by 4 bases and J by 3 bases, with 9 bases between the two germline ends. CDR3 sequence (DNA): TGCAGCGTTGCTCCGGGAGAAGAGACCCAGTACTTC. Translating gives CSVAPGEETQYF.

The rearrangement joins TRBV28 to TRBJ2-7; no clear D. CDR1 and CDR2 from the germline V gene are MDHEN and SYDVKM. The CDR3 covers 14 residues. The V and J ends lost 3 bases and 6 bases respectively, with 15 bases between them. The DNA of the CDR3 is TGTGCCAGCAGTTTGTCGGGCAGTTCTGGCGAGCAGTACTTC. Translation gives CASSLSGSSGEQYF.

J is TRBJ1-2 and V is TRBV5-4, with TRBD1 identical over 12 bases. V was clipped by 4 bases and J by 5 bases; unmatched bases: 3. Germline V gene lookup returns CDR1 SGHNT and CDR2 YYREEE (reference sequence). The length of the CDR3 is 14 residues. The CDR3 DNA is TGTGCCAGCAGCGGGACAGGGGGCAATTATGGCTACACCTTC. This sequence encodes CASSGTGGNYGYTF.

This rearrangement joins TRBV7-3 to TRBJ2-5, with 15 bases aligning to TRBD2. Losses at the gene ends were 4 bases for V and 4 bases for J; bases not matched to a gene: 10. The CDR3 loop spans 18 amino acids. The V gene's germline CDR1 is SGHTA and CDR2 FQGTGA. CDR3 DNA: TGTGCCAGCAGCTCGGGACTAGCGGGAGGTGGGGTTCGAGAGACCCAGTACTTC. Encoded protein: CASSSGLAGGGVRETQYF.

CDR3: CASSLTAGNTEAFF. As DNA, the CDR3 is TGTGCCAGCAGTTTGACAGCAGGGAACACTGAAGCTTTCTTT. This chain connects TRBV28 to TRBJ1-1; the D gene is possibly TRBD1 (5 bases). Germline V gene sequence: CDR1 MDHEN, CDR2 SYDVKM. Trimming removed 3 bases from V and 1 base from J, with 9 bases in between. This CDR3 region has 14 residues.

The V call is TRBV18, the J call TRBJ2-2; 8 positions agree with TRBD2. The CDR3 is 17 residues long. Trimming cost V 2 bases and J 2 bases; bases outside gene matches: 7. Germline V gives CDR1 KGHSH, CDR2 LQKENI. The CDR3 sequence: CASSPVPGGHNTGELFF. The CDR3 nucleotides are TGTGCCAGCTCACCAGTCCCGGGAGGGCACAACACCGGGGAGCTGTTTTTT.

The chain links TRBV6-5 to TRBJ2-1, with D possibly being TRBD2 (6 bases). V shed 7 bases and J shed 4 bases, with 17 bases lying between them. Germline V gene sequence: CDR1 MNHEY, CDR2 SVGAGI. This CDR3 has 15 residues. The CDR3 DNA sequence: TGTGCCAGCAAGATGGGGGGAATAAAGTACAATGAGCAGTTCTTC. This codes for CASKMGGIKYNEQFF.

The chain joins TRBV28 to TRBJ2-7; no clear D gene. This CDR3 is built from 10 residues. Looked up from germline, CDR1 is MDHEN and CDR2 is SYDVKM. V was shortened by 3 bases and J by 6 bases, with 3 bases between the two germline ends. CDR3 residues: CASSFVEQYF. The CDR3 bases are TGTGCCAGCAGTTTCGTCGAGCAGTACTTC.